This TCR beta chain was found in a study of beta chain features in type 1 diabetes. V was clipped by 0 bases and J by 5 bases, with 11 bases between them. Germline CDR1 is SGHDT and CDR2 is YYEEEE. The CDR3 is 14 residues long. As regards this clone: What it binds is unknown.

TCRB transcripts that were expressed got sequenced, as all of the isolated RNA had been reverse transcribed. Sequencing was performed with immunoSEQ multiplex PCR; in TCRdb, only in-frame clones are kept and a portion is missing. The data show around 160,000 clones, roughly 63% seen once. Findings of the study overall: Sequencing from cDNA could over-represent high-TCR-expressing cells. Type 1 diabetes patients had moderately but significantly shorter TCRB CDR3s in all four CD4+ subsets.

Input material: naive CD4+ T cells from blood. The chain joins TRBV5-6 to TRBJ2-5; D remains unclear. The sequence derives from a man aged 30 to 45 with type 1 diabetes. The CDR3 DNA reads as TGTGCCAGCAGCTTGGTCCGAACTACTGAGACCCAGTACTTC. Amino acid sequence: CASSLVRTTETQYF.